The rows below give T cell receptor beta chains drawn from one sample of a study of blood T cell repertoires in COVID-19. Some clones are missing from TCRdb's copy, which holds only in-frame ones; the method was immunoSEQ multiplex PCR. The sample holds fewer than 500,000 clones, roughly 90% seen once. Input material: PBMCs or T cells enriched from blood (not recorded which). Receptors were obtained from a woman in her twenties or thirties with acute COVID-19. CDR3s include the opening cysteine and the closing phenylalanine or tryptophan. The D gene is left open where the match is weak. A clone size is listed for some rows: how often the clone was seen (once, few, many), or a class if it is expanded.

>-|-|TRBJ2-7|TRBV5-1
CASSLMAAGEGEQYF
TGCGCCAGCAGCTTGATGGCGGCAGGGGAGGGCGAGCAGTACTTC
>few|TRBD2|TRBJ2-7|TRBV2
CASGGSGGFSYEQYF
TGTGCCAGCGGGGGTAGCGGGGGGTTTTCCTACGAGCAGTACTTC
>-|TRBD1|TRBJ1-4|TRBV28
CASSPGQGYNEKLFF
TGTGCCAGCAGCCCCGGACAGGGGTATAATGAAAAACTGTTTTTT
>-|-|TRBJ2-5|TRBV5-1
CASNRGYQETQYF
TGCGCCAGCAATCGGGGATACCAAGAGACCCAGTACTTC
>-|TRBD1|TRBJ2-7|TRBV4-2
CASSQGAGGSYEQYF
TGTGCCAGCAGCCAAGGGGCAGGGGGCTCCTACGAGCAGTACTTC
>-|-|TRBJ1-4|TRBV6-5
CASTSDYTNEKLFF
TGTGCCAGCACTAGTGATTACACTAATGAAAAACTGTTTTTT
>-|-|TRBJ2-1|TRBV10-1
CASSVSGSSYNEQFF
TGCGCCAGCAGTGTGAGCGGTTCATCCTACAATGAGCAGTTCTTC
>-|-|TRBJ1-2|TRBV19
CASSTDYYGYTF
TGTGCCAGTAGTACCGACTACTATGGCTACACCTTC
>-|-|TRBJ1-1|TRBV24-1
CATSDWRNTEAFF
TGTGCCACCAGTGATTGGAGGAACACTGAAGCTTTCTTT
>-|-|TRBJ2-2|TRBV24-1
CATSDPYTGELFF
TGTGCCACCAGTGATCCGTACACCGGGGAGCTGTTTTTT
>-|-|TRBJ2-6|TRBV7-2
CASSLAGGSSGANVLTF
TGTGCCAGCAGCTTAGCGGGGGGAAGCTCTGGGGCCAACGTCCTGACTTTC
>-|TRBD1|TRBJ2-1|TRBV5-6
CASSEGQGPYNEQFF
TGTGCCAGCAGTGAAGGACAGGGACCCTACAATGAGCAGTTCTTC
>-|-|TRBJ2-7|TRBV6-1
CASREEGVPYEQYF
TGTGCCAGCAGGGAAGAAGGGGTCCCCTACGAGCAGTACTTC
>-|-|TRBJ1-2|TRBV4-1
CASSSTPSYGYTF
TGCGCCAGCAGCTCAACCCCCAGCTATGGCTACACCTTC
>-|-|TRBJ1-5|TRBV5-1
CASRNDINQPQHF
TGCGCCAGCAGGAACGACATCAATCAGCCCCAGCATTTT
>-|TRBD1|TRBJ1-5|TRBV7-8
CASSRQGSNQPQHF
TGTGCCAGCAGCCGACAGGGTAGCAATCAGCCCCAGCATTTT
>-|-|TRBJ1-6|TRBV7-9
CASSWGGGDSPLHF
TGTGCCAGCTCTTGGGGCGGAGGGGATTCACCCCTCCACTTT
>-|-|TRBJ1-5|TRBV30
CAWAGASNQPQHF
TGTGCCTGGGCGGGAGCAAGCAATCAGCCCCAGCATTTT